Included here is one T cell receptor (beta chain) sequence, with context. This sample stems from a study of T-cell reconstitution after alpha-beta-depleted transplantation in children. The authors prepared the TCRbeta library with unique molecular identifiers. TCRdb re-called the PCR reads with MiXCR, one entry per CDR3 protein. The profile shows some 530,000 distinct CDR3 sequences, approximately 12% of them singletons. This receptor was identified in a human donor who donated a stem cell graft to a child with combined immunodeficiency. The sequencing used PBMCs from the stem cell graft donor, collected from the stem cell graft.

The CDR3 nucleotides read TGCGCCAGCAGCCAAGGTAGCGGGAGCTTTCGGAGCTCCTACAATGAGCAGTTCTTC. Translation: CASSQGSGSFRSSYNEQFF. The chain has TRBV4-3 and TRBJ2-1, with 9 bases that match TRBD2. Per germline, CDR1 LGHNA and CDR2 YSLEER. Germline trimming cut 1 base from V and 0 bases from J; bases unmatched to any gene: 10. The CDR3 runs to 19 residues.